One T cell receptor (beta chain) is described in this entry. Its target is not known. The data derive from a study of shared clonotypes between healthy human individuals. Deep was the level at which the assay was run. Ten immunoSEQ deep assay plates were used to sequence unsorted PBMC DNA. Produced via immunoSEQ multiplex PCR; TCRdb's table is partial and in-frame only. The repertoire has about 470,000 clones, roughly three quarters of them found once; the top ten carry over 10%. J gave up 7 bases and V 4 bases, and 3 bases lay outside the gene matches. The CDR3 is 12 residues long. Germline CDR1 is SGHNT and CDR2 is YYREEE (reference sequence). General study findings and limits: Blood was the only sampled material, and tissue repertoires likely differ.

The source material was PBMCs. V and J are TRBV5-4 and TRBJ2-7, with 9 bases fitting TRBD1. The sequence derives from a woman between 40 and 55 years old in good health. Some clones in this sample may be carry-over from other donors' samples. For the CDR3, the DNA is TGTGCCAGCAGCCACAGGGGGCGGGAGCAGTACTTC. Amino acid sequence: CASSHRGREQYF.